This TCR beta chain is drawn from a study of cytomegalovirus exposure and HLA in healthy donors. In germline, CDR1 is LNHNV, CDR2 YYDKDF (reference sequence). The germline V and J ends were trimmed by 1 base and 3 bases, with 8 bases remaining between them. The CDR3 contains 14 residues. For this clone: Antigen: not known.

General study points: Overall, roughly 160 TCR beta chains were annotated as cytomegalovirus-associated.

From the approximately 110-subject validation cohort, which was separate from the roughly 670-subject first cohort, the donors were drawn. The method was immunoSEQ multiplex PCR; TCRdb's version includes in-frame clones alone and lacks a portion of them. The table records 100,000 to 150,000 clones, 89% of them present only once. This receptor was obtained from a woman between 18 and 29 years old in good health and CMV-seronegative. Sequenced material: PBMCs. The V call is TRBV15, the J call TRBJ2-3; D ambiguous. This CDR3 is CATSRAQWTDTQYF. The CDR3 nucleotides are TGTGCCACCAGCAGAGCACAGTGGACAGATACGCAGTATTTT.